The rows below give T cell receptor beta chains drawn from one sample of a study of blood T cell repertoires in COVID-19. Libraries were prepared by immunoSEQ multiplex PCR; TCRdb keeps only in-frame clonotypes and omits some of them. The sample has 250,000 or so clones, more than 80% seen once. The specimen was PBMCs or T cells enriched from blood (not recorded which). The receptors derive from a woman aged 25 to 39 with acute COVID-19. Both conserved end residues are part of each CDR3. A D gene is named only where the DNA matches it firmly. Expanded clones get a size class; other rows say once, few or many, or leave the size out.

NA | TRBJ2-7 | TRBV5-1 | TRBD2 | CASSLRVAGLAGGEAYEQYF | TGCGCCAGCAGCTTACGGGTGGCGGGACTAGCGGGAGGAGAAGCCTACGAGCAGTACTTC
NA | TRBJ2-7 | TRBV28 | NA | CASSITPRQRRGVWSREQYF | TGTGCCAGCAGTATCACGCCCCGACAACGGCGGGGAGTTTGGTCTCGAGAGCAGTACTTC
NA | TRBJ2-1 | TRBV29-1 | NA | CSVVGWDRVRTSGNPPYNEQFF | TGCAGCGTTGTGGGGTGGGACAGGGTAAGAACTAGCGGGAATCCCCCCTACAATGAGCAGTTCTTC
NA | TRBJ2-7 | TRBV28 | NA | CASSLSARYEQYF | TGTGCCAGCAGTTTATCTGCGAGATACGAGCAGTACTTC
NA | TRBJ2-7 | TRBV10-3 | TRBD1 | CAISEETGNSYEQYF | TGTGCCATCAGTGAGGAGACAGGGAACTCCTACGAGCAGTACTTC
NA | TRBJ2-1 | TRBV30 | TRBD2 | CAWSGFGGSSDEQFF | TGTGCCTGGAGTGGCTTTGGCGGGAGTAGCGATGAGCAGTTCTTC
NA | TRBJ2-1 | TRBV24-1 | TRBD2 | CATSHPSGISYNEQFF | TGTGCCACCTCACACCCCAGCGGGATCTCCTACAATGAGCAGTTCTTC
NA | TRBJ2-2 | TRBV19 | TRBD1 | CASLLTGGTGELFF | TGTGCCAGTCTCCTCACAGGGGGGACCGGGGAGCTGTTTTTT
NA | TRBJ1-1 | TRBV6-5 | NA | CASFYWGRQNTEAFF | TGTGCCAGCTTTTATTGGGGGCGACAGAACACTGAAGCTTTCTTT
NA | TRBJ2-7 | TRBV9 | TRBD2 | CASSEREEFYEQYF | TGTGCCAGCAGCGAGCGGGAGGAGTTCTACGAGCAGTACTTC
NA | TRBJ2-1 | TRBV6-5 | TRBD2 | CASSPGLAGAAEQFF | TGTGCCAGCAGTCCGGGACTAGCGGGAGCTGCTGAGCAGTTCTTC
NA | TRBJ1-1 | TRBV6-5 | TRBD1 | CASRRTGNTEAFF | TGTGCCAGCAGGAGGACAGGGAACACTGAAGCTTTCTTT
NA | TRBJ2-7 | TRBV7-9 | TRBD1 | CASSLGQGVNEQYF | TGTGCCAGCAGCTTAGGACAGGGGGTGAACGAGCAGTACTTC
NA | TRBJ2-1 | TRBV7-7 | TRBD2 | CASSLGASGDNEQFF | TGTGCTAGCAGCTTAGGGGCTAGCGGGGACAATGAGCAGTTCTTC
few | TRBJ1-6 | TRBV16 | NA | CASSQSPYSPLHF | TGTGCCAGCAGCCAAAGCCCCTATTCACCCCTCCACTTT
NA | TRBJ1-1 | TRBV27 | NA | CASSWGLRGSHTEAFF | TGTGCCAGCAGTTGGGGTTTACGGGGTTCGCACACTGAAGCTTTCTTT
NA | TRBJ2-3 | TRBV5-1 | TRBD1 | CASSEMTGRTQYF | TGCGCCAGCAGCGAGATGACAGGGCGTACGCAGTATTTT
NA | TRBJ2-7 | TRBV19 | NA | CASSSSFIMRAYEQYF | TGTGCCAGTAGTTCCTCATTCATAATGAGGGCCTACGAGCAGTACTTC
NA | TRBJ2-3 | TRBV4-2 | TRBD2 | CASSQISLAGSIDTQYF | TGTGCCAGCAGCCAGATATCGCTAGCGGGATCCATAGATACGCAGTATTTT
few | TRBJ2-7 | TRBV7-6 | TRBD1 | CASSSQGQGYEQYF | TGTGCCAGCAGCTCCCAAGGACAGGGATACGAGCAGTACTTC
NA | TRBJ1-1 | TRBV7-2 | TRBD1 | CASSPQQGAGTEAFF | TGTGCCAGCAGCCCCCAACAGGGGGCAGGAACTGAAGCTTTCTTT
NA | TRBJ2-1 | TRBV3-1/TRBV3-2 | NA | CASSQDHVVYNEQFF | TGTGCCAGCAGCCAAGATCATGTAGTCTACAATGAGCAGTTCTTC
NA | TRBJ2-7 | TRBV5-1 | NA | CASSPMATSYEQYF | TGCGCCAGCAGCCCCATGGCCACATCCTACGAGCAGTACTTC
NA | TRBJ1-2 | TRBV29-1 | TRBD1 | CSVESGQNYGYTF | TGCAGCGTTGAATCGGGACAGAACTATGGCTACACCTTC
NA | TRBJ2-3 | TRBV19 | NA | CASMVGDTDTQYF | TGTGCCAGTATGGTAGGGGATACAGATACGCAGTATTTT
NA | TRBJ1-2 | TRBV27 | TRBD1 | CASGGQGTNYGYTF | TGTGCCAGCGGGGGACAGGGAACTAACTATGGCTACACCTTC
NA | TRBJ2-1 | TRBV5-5 | NA | CASSLELQGNEQFF | TGTGCCAGCAGCTTGGAACTACAGGGCAATGAGCAGTTCTTC
NA | TRBJ2-7 | TRBV3-1/TRBV3-2 | NA | CASSQGLTRLEQYF | TGTGCCAGCAGCCAAGGCCTAACCCGGTTAGAGCAGTACTTC
NA | TRBJ2-3 | TRBV15 | TRBD1 | CATSRDSGQGEQYF | TGTGCCACCAGCAGAGATAGCGGACAGGGTGAGCAGTATTTT
NA | TRBJ1-5 | TRBV19 | TRBD1 | CASTGTGEGQPQHF | TGTGCCAGTACCGGGACAGGGGAAGGTCAGCCCCAGCATTTT
NA | TRBJ1-6 | TRBV28 | NA | CASSPRIDNSPLHF | TGTGCCAGCAGTCCCAGGATTGATAATTCACCCCTCCACTTT
NA | TRBJ2-7 | TRBV11-3 | TRBD1 | CASAGTGPRSYEQYF | TGTGCCAGCGCGGGGACAGGCCCCCGATCCTACGAGCAGTACTTC
NA | TRBJ2-6 | TRBV5-7 | TRBD1 | CASSRQATGTSGANVLTF | TGTGCCAGCAGCCGCCAGGCGACAGGGACGTCTGGGGCCAACGTCCTGACTTTC
NA | TRBJ2-3 | TRBV6-6 | TRBD2 | CASSQGTSGITDTQYF | TGTGCCAGCAGCCAGGGGACTAGCGGGATCACAGATACGCAGTATTTT
NA | TRBJ2-7 | TRBV19 | TRBD2 | CASSTGLAGGRRTGEQYF | TGTGCCAGTAGTACCGGACTAGCGGGAGGCCGCCGGACGGGGGAGCAGTACTTC
NA | TRBJ2-7 | TRBV5-4 | TRBD1 | CASSSAGQGVSEQYF | TGTGCCAGCAGCTCCGCCGGACAGGGGGTATCCGAGCAGTACTTC
NA | TRBJ2-1 | TRBV4-2 | TRBD2 | CASSQDPGGGGNEQFF | TGTGCCAGCAGCCAAGATCCTGGCGGGGGGGGGAATGAGCAGTTCTTC
NA | TRBJ2-1 | TRBV6-5 | NA | CASSYSSREPINEQFF | TGTGCCAGCAGTTACTCGTCCCGGGAGCCTATCAATGAGCAGTTCTTC
NA | TRBJ2-7 | TRBV3-1/TRBV3-2 | NA | CASSQGASATYEQYF | TGTGCCAGCAGCCAAGGTGCTAGCGCCACATACGAGCAGTACTTC
NA | TRBJ1-2 | TRBV4-1 | TRBD1 | CASSQETGNYGYTF | TGCGCCAGCAGCCAGGAGACAGGGAACTATGGCTACACCTTC
NA | TRBJ2-2 | TRBV19 | NA | CASVRVGTGELFF | TGTGCCAGTGTCAGGGTTGGCACCGGGGAGCTGTTTTTT
NA | TRBJ2-7 | TRBV9 | NA | CASSVGLVPYEQYF | TGTGCCAGCAGCGTGGGTCTAGTACCCTACGAGCAGTACTTC
NA | TRBJ2-7 | TRBV3-1/TRBV3-2 | TRBD2 | CASSQMAGGTYEQYF | TGTGCCAGCAGCCAGATGGCGGGAGGAACCTACGAGCAGTACTTC
NA | TRBJ1-5 | TRBV19 | TRBD1 | CASSMVTGEVNQPQHF | TGTGCCAGTAGTATGGTGACAGGGGAGGTGAATCAGCCCCAGCATTTT
once | TRBJ1-1 | TRBV5-4 | TRBD1 | CASSKQGRWDTEAFF | TGTGCCAGCAGCAAACAGGGGCGGTGGGACACTGAAGCTTTCTTT
NA | TRBJ1-4 | TRBV12-3/TRBV12-4 | NA | CASSSPGWEKLFF | TGTGCCAGCAGTTCCCCGGGTTGGGAAAAACTGTTTTTT
few | TRBJ1-4 | TRBV3-1/TRBV3-2 | NA | CASSQDRYGEKLFF | TGTGCCAGCAGCCAAGACAGGTACGGTGAAAAACTGTTTTTT
NA | TRBJ1-4 | TRBV27 | NA | CASSPGREPATNEKLFF | TGTGCCAGCAGTCCAGGACGGGAACCTGCAACTAATGAAAAACTGTTTTTT
NA | TRBJ1-1 | TRBV19 | TRBD1 | CASSIQGANTEAFF | TGTGCCAGTAGTATTCAGGGGGCGAACACTGAAGCTTTCTTT
NA | TRBJ1-5 | TRBV5-6 | NA | CASSPTEYSNQPQHF | TGTGCCAGCAGCCCCACAGAATATAGCAATCAGCCCCAGCATTTT
NA | TRBJ1-2 | TRBV6-4 | NA | CASSDSSGEISYYGYTF | TGTGCCAGCAGTGACTCGTCGGGTGAGATTAGCTACTATGGCTACACCTTC
NA | TRBJ2-1 | TRBV11-2 | TRBD1 | CASSLEIDRGRDEQFF | TGTGCCAGCAGCTTAGAAATTGACAGGGGCCGCGATGAGCAGTTCTTC